Listed here are 8 T cell receptor beta chains from one sample, sequenced in a study of shared clonotypes between healthy human individuals. Sequenced by immunoSEQ multiplex PCR; TCRdb stores in-frame clones only, minus some. The profile shows millions of clones, approximately 95% of them singletons. The sample consisted of naive CD4+ T cells sorted from blood. The subset here: CD45RA+ positively selected. These receptors were collected from a man in his late teens or twenties in good health.

The chain carries TRBV5-1 and TRBJ2-7; the D is unclear. Between the trimmed V and J ends, which lost 4 bases and 3 bases, there was a span of 20 bases. Germline loops: CDR1 SGHRS, CDR2 YFSETQ. The CDR3 totals 16 residues. The CDR3 DNA reads TGCGCCAGCAGCCGAATGGACGGAAACCGGATCTACGAGCAGTACTTC. As protein: CASSRMDGNRIYEQYF.

About this clone itself: This same CDR3 is encoded by further DNA sequences in the sample. This chain connects TRBV6-5 to TRBJ2-5; maybe TRBD2 (6 bases). Germline CDR1 and CDR2: MNHEY and SVGAGI. Trimming removed 0 bases at V and 5 bases at J, with 10 bases between. The CDR3 sequence is 14 residues long. The CDR3 reads CASSYSLGRETQYF. CDR3 nucleotide sequence: TGTGCCAGCAGTTACTCGTTAGGGAGGGAGACCCAGTACTTC.

The chain joins TRBV11-2 to TRBJ1-3; D remains unclear. CDR3 size: 13 residues. The ends were cut back, 2 bases at V and 4 bases at J, with 6 bases in the middle. Germline CDR1 reads SGHAT; CDR2 reads FQNNGV. Here the CDR3 reads CASSLFVGNTIYF. The CDR3 DNA reads as TGTGCCAGCAGCTTATTCGTCGGAAACACCATATATTTT.

This CDR3 is CSTRSGSQETQYF. The CDR3 region has the DNA TGCAGCACTAGGAGCGGGAGCCAAGAGACCCAGTACTTC. The chain recombines TRBV29-1 with TRBJ2-5; TRBD2 aligns across 8 bases. Losses at the gene ends were 8 bases for V and 1 base for J; bases not matched to a gene: 6. Germline V gives CDR1 SQVTM, CDR2 ANQGSEA. This CDR3 comprises 13 residues.

This chain's CDR3 is CASRGLAGTETQYF. DNA for the CDR3: TGTGCCAGCAGGGGGCTAGCGGGGACAGAGACCCAGTACTTC. The gene calls are TRBV6-5 and TRBJ2-5, with 9 bases fitting TRBD2. J lost 4 bases, V lost 6 bases, and 6 bases had no gene match. Germline V gene data show CDR1 as MNHEY and CDR2 as SVGAGI. The CDR3 sequence is 14 residues long.

The chain couples TRBV21-1 to TRBJ2-3; the table gives TRBD1 as D, unverified against the DNA. TRBV21-1 is a pseudogene segment. This CDR3 comprises 15 residues. CDR3 loop: CASTSQGMRPDTQYF. The DNA for the CDR3 is TGTGCCAGCACCTCACAGGGGATGAGGCCAGATACGCAGTATTTT.

The V and J genes are TRBV9 and TRBJ1-4; D may be TRBD1 (5 bases). V was shortened by 4 bases and J by 6 bases, with 16 bases between the two germline ends. The CDR3 runs 15 residues. Germline V gives CDR1 SGDLS, CDR2 YYNGEE. The CDR3 DNA is TGTGCCAGCAGCTCAGCCGCGGGGCTCCATGAAAAACTGTTTTTT. This codes for CASSSAAGLHEKLFF.

Turning to this clone: The same CDR3 also results from other DNA sequences found in this sample. This sequence joins TRBV5-1 and TRBJ2-1, with 8 bases aligning to TRBD2. This CDR3 is built from 15 residues. V lost 2 bases and J lost 0; bases outside the gene matches: 1. The V gene's germline CDR1 is SGHRS and CDR2 YFSETQ. CDR3 in amino acids: CASSFSGSSYNEQFF. CDR3 nucleotides: TGCGCCAGCAGCTTCAGCGGGAGCTCCTACAATGAGCAGTTCTTC.